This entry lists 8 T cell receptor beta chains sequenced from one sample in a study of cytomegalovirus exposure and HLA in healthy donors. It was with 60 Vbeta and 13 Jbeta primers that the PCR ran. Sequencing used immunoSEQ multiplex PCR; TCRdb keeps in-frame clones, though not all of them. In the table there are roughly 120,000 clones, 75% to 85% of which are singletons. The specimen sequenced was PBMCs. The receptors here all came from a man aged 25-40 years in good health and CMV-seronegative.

CDR3 DNA: TGTGCCAGCAGCCCAGGGGGCGTCTCTGGAAACACCATATATTTT. Protein: CASSPGGVSGNTIYF. The V gene is TRBV5-4, the J gene TRBJ1-3, with TRBD1 identical over 8 bases. Per the germline V gene, CDR1 is SGHNT and CDR2 is YYREEE (reference sequence). J gave up 0 bases and V 4 bases, and 3 bases lay outside the gene matches. CDR3 length: 15 residues.

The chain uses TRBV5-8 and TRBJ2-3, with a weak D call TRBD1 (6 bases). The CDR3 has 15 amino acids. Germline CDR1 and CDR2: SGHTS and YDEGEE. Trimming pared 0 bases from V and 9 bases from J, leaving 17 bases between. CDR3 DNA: TGTGCCAGCAGCTTGGCAGGGGTCACGGGGCAAACGCAGTATTTT. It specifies CASSLAGVTGQTQYF.

This chain's CDR3 is CASSFGSGGRNNEQFF. Here the CDR3 DNA reads TGTGCCAGCAGTTTTGGGTCGGGAGGTCGAAACAATGAGCAGTTCTTC. V and J are TRBV27 and TRBJ2-1; TRBD2 aligns across 7 bases. The CDR3 runs to 16 residues. Germline CDR1 reads MNHEY; CDR2 reads SMNVEV (reference sequence). The V segment lost 3 bases and the J segment 5 bases; nucleotides outside the gene matches: 10.

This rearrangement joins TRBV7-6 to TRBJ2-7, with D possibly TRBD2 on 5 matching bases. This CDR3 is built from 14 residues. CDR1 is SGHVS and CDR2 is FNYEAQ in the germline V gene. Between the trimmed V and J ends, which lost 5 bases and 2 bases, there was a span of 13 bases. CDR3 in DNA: TGTGCCAGCAGCCCGGACGGGGAGACCTACGAGCAGTACTTC. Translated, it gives CASSPDGETYEQYF. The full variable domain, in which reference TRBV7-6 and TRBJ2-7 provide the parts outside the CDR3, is GAGVSQSPRYKVTKRGQDVALRCDPISGHVSLYWYRQALGQGPEFLTYFNYEAQQDKSGLPNDRFSAERPEGSISTLTIQRTEQRDSAMYRCASSPDGETYEQYFGPGTRLTVT.

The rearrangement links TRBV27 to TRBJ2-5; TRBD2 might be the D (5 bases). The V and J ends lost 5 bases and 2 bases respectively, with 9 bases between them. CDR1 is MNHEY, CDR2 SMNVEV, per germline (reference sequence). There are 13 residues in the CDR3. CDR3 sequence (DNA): TGTGCCAGCAGTCGAACTAGACAAGAGACCCAGTACTTC. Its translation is CASSRTRQETQYF.

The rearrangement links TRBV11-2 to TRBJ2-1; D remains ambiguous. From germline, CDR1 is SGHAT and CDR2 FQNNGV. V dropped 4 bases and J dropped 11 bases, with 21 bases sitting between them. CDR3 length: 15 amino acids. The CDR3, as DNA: TGTGCCAGCAGCTCGAATGGTCCGTCAGCGTACCAGCAGTTCTTC. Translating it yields CASSSNGPSAYQQFF.

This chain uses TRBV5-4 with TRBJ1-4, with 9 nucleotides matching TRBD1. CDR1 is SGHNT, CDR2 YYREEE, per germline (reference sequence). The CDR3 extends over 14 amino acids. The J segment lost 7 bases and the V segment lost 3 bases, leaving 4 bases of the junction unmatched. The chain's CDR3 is CASSSGQGSEKLFF. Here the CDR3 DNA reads TGTGCCAGCAGCTCGGGACAGGGTAGTGAAAAACTGTTTTTT.

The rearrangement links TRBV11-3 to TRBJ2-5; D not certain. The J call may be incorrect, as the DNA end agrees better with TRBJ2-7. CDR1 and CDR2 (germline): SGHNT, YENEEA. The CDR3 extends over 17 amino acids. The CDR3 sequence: CASSSPINSYLVYEQYF. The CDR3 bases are TGTGCCAGCAGCTCCCCGATCAACAGCTACTTAGTGTACGAGCAGTACTTC.